What follows are 13 T cell receptor beta chains derived from one specimen sequenced in a study of Tregs in tolerant kidney transplant recipients. Some clones are missing from TCRdb's copy, which holds only in-frame ones; the method was immunoSEQ multiplex PCR. Here the sample spans roughly 99,000 clones, over 85% being singletons. The sequenced sample was CD4+ T cells from blood, obtained before the transplant. The receptors were sampled from a human donor who received a combined kidney and bone marrow transplant.

The chain employs TRBV7-3 and TRBJ1-1; D is possibly TRBD1 (6 bases). CDR3 length: 13 amino acids. The V gene lost 3 bases and the J gene lost 3 bases, with 8 bases spanning the gap. Germline lookup yields CDR1 SGHTA and CDR2 FQGTGA. The CDR3 spells CASSLAGDTEAFF. CDR3 sequence (DNA): TGTGCCAGCAGCTTGGCAGGGGACACTGAAGCTTTCTTT.

The V gene is TRBV18, the J gene TRBJ2-7; possible D gene TRBD1, 6 bases. Trimming removed 1 base from V and 0 bases from J, with 10 bases in between. CDR3 length: 15 residues. Germline assignment: CDR1 KGHSH and CDR2 LQKENI. CDR3 DNA: TGTGCCAGCTCACCACTTGGGACAACCTCCTACGAGCAGTACTTC. Translating gives CASSPLGTTSYEQYF.

The chain employs TRBV7-2 and TRBJ1-5; D is uncertain. This CDR3 comprises 13 residues. V lost 0 bases to trimming and J lost 4 bases, with 4 bases between them. Germline V CDR1 and CDR2: SGHTA, FQGNSA. The CDR3 DNA reads TGTGCCAGCAGCTTAGCCCCAAATCAGCCCCAGCATTTT. Protein product: CASSLAPNQPQHF.

CDR3 amino acids: CASSIAGTSGRAEFF. CDR3 bases: TGTGCCAGCAGCATCGCCGGGACTAGCGGGAGGGCGGAGTTCTTC. The V call is TRBV7-2, the J call TRBJ2-1, with 16 positions matching TRBD2. V dropped 5 bases and J dropped 14; count of bases not matched to a gene: 9. There are 15 residues in the CDR3. The germline gives CDR1 SGHTA, CDR2 FQGNSA. The variable domain in full, completed from reference TRBV7-2 and TRBJ2-1, reads GAGVSQSPSNKVTEKGKDVELRCDPISGHTALYWYRQSLGQGLEFLIYFQGNSAPDKSGLPSDRFSAERTGGSVSTLTIQRTQQEDSAVYLCASSIAGTSGRAEFFGPGTRLTVL.

In DNA, the CDR3 is TGTGCCAGCAGCTTACGCGGGGGGCTAAGTTCTGGAAACACCATATATTTT. Encoded protein: CASSLRGGLSSGNTIYF. The chain uses TRBV11-3 and TRBJ1-3; tentative D call: TRBD1 (6 bases). CDR3 size: 17 residues. The V gene lost 2 bases and the J gene lost 1 base, with 15 bases spanning the gap. Germline assignment: CDR1 SGHNT and CDR2 YENEEA.

This clone was recorded only once. The chain combines TRBV29-1 with TRBJ2-5; 7 nucleotides align to TRBD1. The CDR3 totals 14 residues. Germline-derived CDR1 and CDR2 are SQVTM and ANQGSEA. With 5 bases clipped from V and 4 bases from J, the junction kept 10 bases outside the gene matches. The CDR3: CSVHSGQTRETQYF. As DNA, the CDR3 is TGCAGCGTTCATTCGGGACAGACTCGAGAGACCCAGTACTTC.

This chain joins TRBV4-1 and TRBJ2-7, with a tentative D call TRBD1 (6 bases). The CDR3 has 16 residues. Trimming took 0 bases from V and 0 from J, leaving 12 bases between them. Germline CDR1 reads MGHRA; CDR2 reads YSYEKL. This chain's CDR3 is CASSQDYDRSSYEQYF. The CDR3 nucleotides are TGCGCCAGCAGCCAAGATTACGACAGGAGCTCCTACGAGCAGTACTTC.

The rearrangement joins TRBV28 to TRBJ2-3; 10 positions agree with TRBD2. Trimming cost V 2 bases and J 6 bases; bases outside gene matches: 5. The CDR3 has 15 residues. The germline gives CDR1 MDHEN, CDR2 SYDVKM. As DNA, the CDR3 is TGTGCCAGCAGTTTACCTAGCGGGGGTACGGATACGCAGTATTTT. This sequence encodes CASSLPSGGTDTQYF.

The chain employs TRBV7-2 and TRBJ2-7; 7 nucleotides agree with TRBD1. The germline CDR1 and CDR2 sequences are SGHTA and FQGNSA. The CDR3 spans 16 residues. The trim removed 3 bases at V and 2 bases at J, leaving 10 bases unmatched. Here the CDR3 DNA reads TGTGCCAGCAGCTTGAGTGGGGCAGGGGGAACCTACGAGCAGTACTTC. Amino acid sequence: CASSLSGAGGTYEQYF.

V is TRBV4-3 and J is TRBJ2-7; TRBD1 matches 7 bases. V shed 3 bases and J 0 bases; nucleotides not matched to a gene: 5. The germline CDR1 and CDR2 sequences are LGHNA and YSLEER. The CDR3 contains 15 residues. CDR3 region: CASSQTTGPSYEQYF. Written as DNA, the CDR3 is TGCGCCAGCAGCCAGACGACAGGGCCCTCCTACGAGCAGTACTTC.

The V call is TRBV2, the J call TRBJ1-5, with D possibly matching TRBD1 (6 bases). The CDR3 loop spans 13 amino acids. From germline, CDR1 is SNHLY and CDR2 FYNNEI. V was trimmed by 7 bases and J by 6 bases, leaving 13 bases between them. The CDR3 bases are TGTGCCAGCATTAGGACAGTGGGTCAGCCCCAGCATTTT. Translating it yields CASIRTVGQPQHF.

This clone was seen just once. The chain employs TRBV28 and TRBJ2-7; TRBD1 agrees at 7 bases. The CDR3 length is 13 residues. Germline loops: CDR1 MDHEN, CDR2 SYDVKM. J lost 3 bases, V lost 7 bases, and 6 bases had no gene match. CDR3 coding DNA: TGTGCCAGCAATGGACAGGTCTACTACGAGCAGTACTTC. Residues: CASNGQVYYEQYF.

The V call is TRBV13, the J call TRBJ1-4; D remains ambiguous. Looked up from germline, CDR1 is PRHDT and CDR2 is FYEKMQ (reference sequence). Trimming cost V 2 bases and J 0 bases, with 7 bases left between them. This CDR3 region has 15 residues. The CDR3 region has the DNA TGTGCCAGCAGCTTAAGCGGAACAACTAATGAAAAACTGTTTTTT. It codes for CASSLSGTTNEKLFF.